This record concerns one T cell receptor beta chain sequence. The table lists this clonotype with many counts. Its specific antigen is unknown. Base qualities are not recorded, but no much larger clone differs from it by a single base. This specimen belongs to a study of read filtering for tumor transcriptome and immune sequencing (dated by TCRdb to 2018 to 2020). General notes on the study: Of the patients in the cohort, around 17 were male and fewer than 15 were female, and their mean age was around 64 years, with a range of about 47 to 80. After DNase treatment, whole-transcriptome libraries were prepared with the TruSeq RNA Access Library Prep Kit. TCR-region mapped reads per sample ranged from about 3.5 to 10.27 million with IR-seq versus only roughly 75 to 1273 with RNA-seq. The study compared TCR repertoires from targeted immune repertoire sequencing and bulk whole-transcriptome sequencing run on the same bone marrow samples. Under revised international staging, about eight patients fell into R-ISS I, more than 15 into R-ISS II and more than five into R-ISS III. One main goal was a read-filtering strategy for immune repertoire data, in particular deciding whether clonotypes backed by only one read should be removed.

Each patient had bone marrow sampled at the time of active disease. Ficoll-Hypaque density gradient centrifugation was used to isolate bone marrow mononuclear cells. Myeloma plasma cells were removed and CD138-negative cells were obtained by negative selection following labeling with CD138 magnetic microbeads on a MACS separator. Flow cytometry with CD138 antibodies on an Attune NxT was used to check how pure the isolated cells were. TRIzol reagent was used to extract total RNA, and a NanoDrop spectrophotometer was used to quantify the extracted RNA. Paired RNA-seq and IR-seq were performed on the CD138-negative bone marrow sample of each patient. What the work shows at the level of the full study, not this receptor alone: The sorted CD138-negative fraction was composed of a mixed bone marrow immune population rather than of purified T cells. In IR-seq, around 85% of clonotypes but 3% to 3.5% of total reads were represented by single-read clonotypes, whereas in RNA-seq, 74.6% of clonotypes and approximately 44% of reads were represented by single-read clonotypes. Clonotypes were captured by IR-seq at much higher depth and more reliably than by RNA-seq, and smaller IR-seq throughput was sufficient for identification of most shared clonotypes. Removing single-read clonotypes increased the correlation between IR-seq and RNA-seq shared clonotype proportions.

TCR libraries were constructed from approximately 390 ng RNA using the Immunoverse kit, and molecular barcoded adaptors covering alpha/delta and beta/gamma chains were employed. TCR library preparation used the same RNA that went into transcriptome sequencing. TCR libraries were sequenced on an Illumina HiSeq 4000 with 2 x 150 cycles. The paper's processing steps were these. TCR reads were aligned to human V, D, J and C references and assembled into CDR3 clonotypes with MiXCR, including quality filtering and error correction. The tcR package in R was used for analysis of clonotype counts and gene usage diversity. Raw mapping reads were checked after the RNA-seq reads had been mapped by STAR aligner version 2.5.3a onto the human GRCh37 genome. To test how sequencing depth affected the clonotypes detected, IR-seq fastq files were randomly downsampled with Seqtk 1.3. TCRdb reprocessed the public reads (quality trimming at Q25 with fastp, clone calling with MiXCR) and kept in-frame beta chains. Merged by CDR3 protein, the rows form single entries marked with the most common genes and DNA. TCRdb's processing, not the authors' own work, is the source of the V and J calls. This sample gives about 62,000 distinct CDR3 sequences in total; around 20% of them show up just once. The ten biggest clones cover roughly a tenth of the sample.

Compared with germline, V lacks 1 base and J lacks 1 base; bases without a gene match: 6. The CDR3, cysteine through phenylalanine, is 16 amino acids long. The DNA shown is the 48-base CDR3, in frame from base 1. CDR1 and CDR2, per the germline V gene, are SGHTA and FQGNSA. The V and J segments used are TRBV7-2 and TRBJ1-2, with 7 junctional bases fitting TRBD1. This receptor was taken from a donor over 35 with multiple myeloma. What was sequenced was a population of CD138-negative cells sorted from bone marrow. The label giving this sample's cell subset or site can be read as: bone marrow mononuclear cells depleted of CD138+ plasma/myeloma cells by negative magnetic selection. The nucleotide sequence reads TGTGCCAGCAGCTTAGTCGGGGACAGCGGTAACTATGGCTACACCTTC. This is translated as CASSLVGDSGNYGYTF.